The 22 T cell receptor beta chains in this list originate from one sample, sequenced in a study of blood T cell repertoires in COVID-19. Only in-frame clones appear in the TCRdb table, and some are missing; sequencing was by immunoSEQ multiplex PCR. Seen here are 110,000 or so clones, 85% to 90% observed once, and the top ten hold about 18%. The material sequenced was peripheral blood. The receptors stem from a human donor with acute or convalescent COVID-19. The donor label of this sample is uncertain.

V is TRBV4-2 and J is TRBJ1-6; D gene ambiguous. The CDR3 has 16 residues. V was clipped by 0 bases and J by 5 bases, with 11 bases between them. Germline assignment: CDR1 LGHNA and CDR2 YNFKEQ. The CDR3 nucleotides read TGTGCCAGCAGCCAAGATGCACAGCAGAATAATTCACCCCTCCACTTT. This gives the protein CASSQDAQQNNSPLHF.

As DNA, the CDR3 is TGTGCCAGCAGCGCAGTGACAGGGCCCCACTATGGCTACACCTTC. As protein: CASSAVTGPHYGYTF. This chain links TRBV9 with TRBJ1-2, with 7 nucleotides matching TRBD1. Germline V lookup: CDR1 SGDLS, CDR2 YYNGEE. This CDR3 region has 15 residues. V lost 3 bases to trimming and J lost 3 bases; unmatched junction nucleotides: 8.

The chain couples TRBV7-6 to TRBJ2-7, with 9 bases fitting TRBD2. This CDR3 is built from 16 residues. The germline V gene encodes CDR1 SGHVS and CDR2 FNYEAQ. With V trimmed by 5 bases and J by 4 bases, 12 bases remained unmatched. CDR3 residues: CASSPRSSGAVYEQYF. Here the CDR3 DNA reads TGTGCCAGCAGCCCACGGTCTAGCGGGGCCGTTTACGAGCAGTACTTC.

The chain couples TRBV19 to TRBJ2-1, with D perhaps matching TRBD1 (6 bases). The V gene's germline CDR1 is LNHDA and CDR2 SQIVND (reference sequence). V lost 6 bases, J lost 2 bases, and 11 bases lay in between. This CDR3 spans 14 amino acids. The CDR3 loop reads CASRGANPYNEQFF. The CDR3 nucleotides read TGTGCCAGTAGGGGGGCGAACCCCTACAATGAGCAGTTCTTC.

The V and J genes are TRBV28 and TRBJ1-5; D remains ambiguous. Trimming pared 2 bases from V and 1 base from J, leaving 12 bases between. There are 16 residues in the CDR3. Germline CDR1 is MDHEN and CDR2 is SYDVKM. The CDR3 sequence: CASSLDTPLSNQPQHF. In nucleotides, the CDR3 is TGTGCCAGCAGTTTAGACACTCCATTAAGCAATCAGCCCCAGCATTTT. Variable domain in full (rest from reference TRBV28 and TRBJ1-5): DVKVTQSSRYLVKRTGEKVFLECVQDMDHENMFWYRQDPGLGLRLIYFSYDVKMKEKGDIPEGYSVSREKKERFSLILESASTNQTSMYLCASSLDTPLSNQPQHFGDGTRLSIL.

V is TRBV19 and J is TRBJ1-5; no firm D call. Germline V lookup: CDR1 LNHDA, CDR2 SQIVND (reference sequence). V shed 7 bases and J shed 4 bases, with 14 bases lying between them. This CDR3 has 14 amino acids. CDR3 DNA sequence: TGTGCCAGTAATTTCGGGTCGCGGAATCAGCCCCAGCATTTT. Translation gives CASNFGSRNQPQHF.

This clone has more than one count but fewer than ten. The chain carries TRBV2 and TRBJ1-5, with D maybe TRBD1 (5 bases). This CDR3 is 16 amino acids long. V gave up 7 bases and J gave up 1 base, with 17 bases separating them. CDR1 SNHLY and CDR2 FYNNEI come from the germline V gene. DNA for the CDR3: TGTGCCAGCATGGAGGGGACGGGCTCGAGCAATCAGCCCCAGCATTTT. Protein sequence: CASMEGTGSSNQPQHF.

This sequence joins TRBV7-9 and TRBJ2-7; 10 nucleotides align to TRBD2. The CDR3 loop spans 14 amino acids. V was clipped by 5 bases and J by 3 bases; unmatched bases: 4. CDR1 is SEHNR, CDR2 FQNEAQ, per germline (reference sequence). This CDR3 is CASSPGTSDYEQYF. The CDR3 nucleotides read TGTGCCAGCAGCCCAGGGACTAGCGACTACGAGCAGTACTTC.

This chain connects TRBV27 to TRBJ1-4, with D maybe TRBD1 (6 bases). Trimming shortened V by 4 bases and J by 0 bases, and 9 bases separated the two germline ends. This CDR3 has 15 residues. Germline V gene sequence: CDR1 MNHEY, CDR2 SMNVEV (reference sequence). The CDR3 DNA is TGTGCCAGCAGTTCCTACAGGGCAACTAATGAAAAACTGTTTTTT. This codes for CASSSYRATNEKLFF. Together with reference TRBV27 and TRBJ1-4, the CDR3 gives the full variable domain: EAQVTQNPRYLITVTGKKLTVTCSQNMNHEYMSWYRQDPGLGLRQIYYSMNVEVTDKGDVPEGYKVSRKEKRNFPLILESPSPNQTSLYFCASSSYRATNEKLFFGSGTQLSVL.

This clone was counted a single time. The V gene is TRBV19, the J gene TRBJ1-1, with a tentative D call TRBD1 (6 bases). Germline V gene lookup returns CDR1 LNHDA and CDR2 SQIVND (reference sequence). There are 13 residues in the CDR3. V lost 3 bases and J lost 11, with 16 bases in between. The CDR3 loop reads CASSIRPGGFAFF. CDR3 nucleotides: TGTGCCAGTAGTATTCGTCCGGGGGGCTTCGCTTTCTTT.

The V and J genes are TRBV7-8 and TRBJ1-5; 9 positions agree with TRBD1. Germline V gene lookup returns CDR1 SGHVS and CDR2 FQNEAQ. The CDR3 contains 15 residues. Trimming at V came to 7 bases and at J to 1 base, leaving 5 bases not matched to a gene. DNA for the CDR3: TGTGCCAGCAACCCGGACAGGGGAAGCAATCAGCCCCAGCATTTT. It yields the protein CASNPDRGSNQPQHF.

This chain joins TRBV10-1 and TRBJ1-5; no definite D call. This CDR3 is 16 amino acids long. Trimming shortened V by 7 bases and J by 0 bases, and 16 bases separated the two germline ends. Germline V lookup: CDR1 WNHNN, CDR2 SYGVQD (reference sequence). The CDR3 region has the DNA TGCGCCAGCATCAGAGAGGGCACTAATAGCAATCAGCCCCAGCATTTT. It translates to CASIREGTNSNQPQHF.

The table lists this clone with a count of one. The rearrangement joins TRBV7-2 to TRBJ1-2, with D possibly being TRBD1 (6 bases). V was clipped by 3 bases and J by 3 bases, with 11 bases between them. The CDR3 sequence is 14 residues long. CDR1 and CDR2 (germline): SGHTA, FQGNSA. The CDR3 loop is CASSLAGVDYGYTF. CDR3 DNA sequence: TGTGCCAGCAGCTTGGCAGGGGTGGACTATGGCTACACCTTC.

This clone occurred once. The chain combines TRBV27 with TRBJ2-3; D might be TRBD2 (5 bases). CDR3 length: 13 amino acids. V was shortened by 3 bases and J by 6 bases, with 10 bases between the two germline ends. Germline lookup yields CDR1 MNHEY and CDR2 SMNVEV (reference sequence). The CDR3 DNA reads as TGTGCCAGCAGTTTTCGGACGGGGGATACGCAGTATTTT. This sequence encodes CASSFRTGDTQYF.

This chain joins TRBV11-3 and TRBJ2-5, with D perhaps TRBD2 (6 bases). There are 15 residues in the CDR3. CDR1 is SGHNT and CDR2 is YENEEA in the germline V gene. The ends were cut back, 3 bases at V and 4 bases at J, with 15 bases in the middle. CDR3 DNA: TGTGCCAGCAGCTTGGGAGCCGGGAGCGGAGAGACCCAGTACTTC. Translated, it gives CASSLGAGSGETQYF.

The gene calls are TRBV4-3 and TRBJ2-1; 8 positions match TRBD2. The V segment lost 2 bases and the J segment 5 bases; nucleotides outside the gene matches: 5. The CDR3 contains 15 residues. CDR1 and CDR2 from the germline V gene are LGHNA and YSLEER. The CDR3 coding sequence is TGCGCCAGCAGCCAAAGACTAGCGCAAAACAATGAGCAGTTCTTC. Translation gives CASSQRLAQNNEQFF.

This clone was seen a single time. This chain joins TRBV7-9 and TRBJ1-6, with D perhaps matching TRBD1 (5 bases). This CDR3 has 16 amino acids. Germline values: CDR1 SEHNR, CDR2 FQNEAQ (reference sequence). V was clipped by 3 bases and J by 6 bases, with 15 bases between them. The CDR3 region has the DNA TGTGCCAGCAGCTTGGAGGGTTCGGGGCCTAATTCACCCCTCCACTTT. Translating gives CASSLEGSGPNSPLHF. The full variable domain, its missing parts supplied by reference TRBV7-9 and TRBJ1-6, is DTGVSQNPRHKITKRGQNVTFRCDPISEHNRLYWYRQTLGQGPEFLTYFQNEAQLEKSRLLSDRFSAERPKGSFSTLEIQRTEQGDSAMYLCASSLEGSGPNSPLHFGNGTRLTVT.

This clone has only a few counts. The genes are TRBV15 and TRBJ2-2, with TRBD2 identical over 8 bases. The CDR3 consists of 22 residues. The germline V gene has CDR1 LNHNV and CDR2 YYDKDF (reference sequence). Unmatched junction bases numbered 22, after V lost 0 bases and J lost 4 bases. This CDR3 reads CATSRERTSGSSGGSSTGELFF. For the CDR3, the DNA is TGTGCCACCAGCAGAGAGCGGACGTCCGGGTCGAGCGGGGGATCGAGCACCGGGGAGCTGTTTTTT.

The chain is built from TRBV3-1 (or the pseudogene TRBV3-2) and TRBJ2-3; TRBD2 matches at 11 bases. CDR3 length equals 18 residues. The V segment lost 4 bases and the J segment 4 bases; nucleotides outside the gene matches: 13. Germline CDR1 and CDR2: LGHDT and YNNKEL (reference sequence). CDR3 residues: CASSLRGYSGRAPDTQYF. The DNA for the CDR3 is TGTGCCAGCAGCCTGAGAGGGTATAGCGGGAGGGCCCCAGATACGCAGTATTTT.

This sequence joins TRBV7-9 and TRBJ1-1; D gene uncertain. Per the germline V gene, CDR1 is SEHNR and CDR2 is FQNEAQ (reference sequence). This CDR3 region has 14 residues. V was shortened by 1 base and J by 5 bases, with 11 bases between the two germline ends. The CDR3 loop reads CASSLGAPRTEAFF. CDR3 nucleotides: TGTGCCAGCAGCTTAGGGGCCCCAAGGACTGAAGCTTTCTTT.

V is TRBV7-2 and J is TRBJ1-4; 7 bases align to TRBD1. The CDR3 sequence is 13 residues long. The germline V gene encodes CDR1 SGHTA and CDR2 FQGNSA. The V and J ends lost 6 bases and 7 bases, in that order; junction bases with no gene match: 5. The CDR3 reads CASRRGLVEKLFF. The CDR3 nucleotides are TGTGCCAGCAGGAGGGGGCTGGTTGAAAAACTGTTTTTT.

This sequence joins TRBV18 and TRBJ1-2; D is undetermined. V was trimmed by 2 bases and J by 6 bases, leaving 13 bases between them. The CDR3 is 14 residues long. The germline gives CDR1 KGHSH, CDR2 LQKENI. The CDR3 is CASSPWEGSHGYTF. The CDR3 DNA sequence: TGTGCCAGCTCACCATGGGAAGGGAGTCATGGCTACACCTTC.